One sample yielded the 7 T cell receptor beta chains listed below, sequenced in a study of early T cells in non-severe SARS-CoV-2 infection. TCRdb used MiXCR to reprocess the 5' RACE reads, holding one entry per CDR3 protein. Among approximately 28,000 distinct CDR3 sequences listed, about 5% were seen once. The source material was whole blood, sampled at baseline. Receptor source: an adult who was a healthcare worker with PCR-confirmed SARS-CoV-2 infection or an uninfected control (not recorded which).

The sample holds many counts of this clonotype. The CDR3 DNA sequence: TGTGCCAGCAGTTCCGCCGAACGCGGGCCGGGAGAGACCCAGTACTTC. Its translation is CASSSAERGPGETQYF. This rearrangement joins TRBV6-6 to TRBJ2-5; D is perhaps TRBD2 (5 bases). This CDR3 has 16 amino acids. V dropped 4 bases and J dropped 4 bases, with 19 bases sitting between them. In germline, CDR1 is MNHNY, CDR2 SVGAGI (reference sequence).

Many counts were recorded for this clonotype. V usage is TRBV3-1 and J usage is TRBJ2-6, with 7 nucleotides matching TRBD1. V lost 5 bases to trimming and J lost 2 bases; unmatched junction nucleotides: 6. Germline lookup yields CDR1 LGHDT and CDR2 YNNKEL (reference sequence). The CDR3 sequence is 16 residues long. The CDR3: CASSDSGGTGANVLTF. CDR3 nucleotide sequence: TGTGCCAGCAGCGATTCAGGGGGAACTGGGGCCAACGTCCTGACTTTC.

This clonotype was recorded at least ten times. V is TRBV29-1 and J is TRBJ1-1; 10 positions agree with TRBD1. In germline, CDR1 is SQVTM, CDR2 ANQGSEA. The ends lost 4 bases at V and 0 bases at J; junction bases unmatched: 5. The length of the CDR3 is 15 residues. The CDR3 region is CSVARDRGMNTEAFF. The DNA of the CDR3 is TGCAGCGTTGCCCGGGACAGGGGCATGAACACTGAAGCTTTCTTT.

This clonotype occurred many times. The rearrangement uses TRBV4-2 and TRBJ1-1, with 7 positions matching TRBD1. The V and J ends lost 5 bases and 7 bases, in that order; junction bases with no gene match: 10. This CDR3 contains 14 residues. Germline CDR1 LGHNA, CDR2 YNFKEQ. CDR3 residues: CASSEAGGRDEAFF. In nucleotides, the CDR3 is TGTGCCAGCAGCGAGGCAGGGGGGCGGGATGAAGCTTTCTTT.

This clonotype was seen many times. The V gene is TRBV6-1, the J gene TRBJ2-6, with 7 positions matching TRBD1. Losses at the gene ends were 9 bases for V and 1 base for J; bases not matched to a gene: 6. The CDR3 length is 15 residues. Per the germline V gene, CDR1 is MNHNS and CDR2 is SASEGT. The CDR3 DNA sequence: TGTGCCAGTGCGACAGGGCGATCTGGGGCCAACGTCCTGACTTTC. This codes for CASATGRSGANVLTF.

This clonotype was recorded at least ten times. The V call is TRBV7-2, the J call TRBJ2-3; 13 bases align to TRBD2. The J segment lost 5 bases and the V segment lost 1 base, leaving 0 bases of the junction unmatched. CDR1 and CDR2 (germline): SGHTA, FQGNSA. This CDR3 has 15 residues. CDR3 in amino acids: CASSLGTSGGDTQYF. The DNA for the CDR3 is TGTGCCAGCAGCTTAGGGACTAGCGGGGGAGATACGCAGTATTTT.

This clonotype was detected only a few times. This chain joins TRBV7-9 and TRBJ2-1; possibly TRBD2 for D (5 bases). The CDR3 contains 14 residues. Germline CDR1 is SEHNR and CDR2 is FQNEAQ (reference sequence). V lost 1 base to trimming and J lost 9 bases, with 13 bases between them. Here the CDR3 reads CASSLVLGDGEQFF. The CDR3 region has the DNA TGTGCCAGCAGCTTAGTTTTGGGAGATGGTGAGCAGTTCTTC.